These T cell receptor beta chains were read from a single sample in a study of shared clonotypes between healthy human individuals. Produced via immunoSEQ multiplex PCR; TCRdb's table is partial and in-frame only. The table lists some 790,000 clones, 55% to 75% of them singletons. Sequencing was carried out using memory CD4+ T cells sorted from blood. All receptors derive from a young woman in good health. Each CDR3 is given with its conserved first and last residue. The D gene is left open where the match is weak. The listing skips clone size in some rows; elsewhere it reads once, few, many or a size class.

V: TRBV6-6
J: TRBJ1-5
D: TRBD1
size: -
DNA: TGTGCCAGCACCCCGGGACAGAACAATCAGCCCCAGCATTTT
CDR3: CASTPGQNNQPQHF

V: TRBV5-1
J: TRBJ2-5
D: -
size: -
DNA: TGCGCCAGCAGCTTGTTCGGTGAGACCCAGTACTTC
CDR3: CASSLFGETQYF

V: TRBV11-2
J: TRBJ1-3
D: TRBD1
size: -
DNA: TGTGCCAGCAGCTCTCTACAGGGGGCTGGAAACACCATATATTTT
CDR3: CASSSLQGAGNTIYF

V: TRBV4-2
J: TRBJ2-3
D: -
size: -
DNA: TGTGCCAGCAGCCACCCCAAAGGGGGAACTAGCACAGATACGCAGTATTTT
CDR3: CASSHPKGGTSTDTQYF

V: TRBV13
J: TRBJ2-7
D: -
size: -
DNA: TGTGCCAGCAGCTCCCCGGGCTCCTACGAGCAGTACTTC
CDR3: CASSSPGSYEQYF

V: TRBV25-1
J: TRBJ2-5
D: -
size: -
DNA: TGTGCCAGCAGTGGAAAGACAGAGGGAGAGACCCAGTACTTC
CDR3: CASSGKTEGETQYF

V: TRBV5-1
J: TRBJ2-1
D: -
size: -
DNA: TGCGCCAGCAGCAGGGACGTAAGCTCCTACAATGAGCAGTTCTTC
CDR3: CASSRDVSSYNEQFF

V: TRBV11-2
J: TRBJ1-2
D: -
size: -
DNA: TGTGCCAGCAGCCACCCCCTACGCAAGAACTATGGCTACACCTTC
CDR3: CASSHPLRKNYGYTF

V: TRBV5-1
J: TRBJ2-2
D: TRBD1
size: -
DNA: TGCGCCAGCAGCAACGGACAGGGGGCGTCCGGGGAGCTGTTTTTT
CDR3: CASSNGQGASGELFF

V: TRBV5-1
J: TRBJ2-2
D: -
size: many
DNA: TGCGCCAGCAGCTTAGGTAATAGCATGACCGGGGAGCTGTTTTTT
CDR3: CASSLGNSMTGELFF

V: TRBV18
J: TRBJ2-7
D: -
size: many
DNA: TGTGCCAGCTCACCACCTTACACCAGTACCTACGAGCAGTACTTC
CDR3: CASSPPYTSTYEQYF

V: TRBV6-1
J: TRBJ2-6
D: -
size: once
DNA: TGTGCCAGCAGTGGCCGTCGCTCTGGGGCCAACGTCCTGACTTTC
CDR3: CASSGRRSGANVLTF

V: TRBV7-9
J: TRBJ1-3
D: TRBD1
size: -
DNA: TGTGCCAGCTACAGGGGGATCTACCCTGGAAACACCATATATTTT
CDR3: CASYRGIYPGNTIYF

V: TRBV5-1
J: TRBJ2-7
D: TRBD1
size: -
DNA: TGCGCCAGCAGCCCACTCCCGGGACAGGGTCACGAGCAGTACTTC
CDR3: CASSPLPGQGHEQYF

V: TRBV18
J: TRBJ2-7
D: -
size: -
DNA: TGTGCCAGCTCACCCGCACAGGGTTACGAGCAGTACTTC
CDR3: CASSPAQGYEQYF

V: TRBV11-2
J: TRBJ1-1
D: -
size: -
DNA: TGTGCCACCAACCTCGGGGGCCGGGGTTGGGGCACTGAAGCTTTCTTT
CDR3: CATNLGGRGWGTEAFF

V: TRBV5-1
J: TRBJ2-2
D: TRBD1
size: once
DNA: TGCGCCAGCAGCTCGGACAGGGTATTCGGCGGGGAGCTGTTTTTT
CDR3: CASSSDRVFGGELFF

V: TRBV7-2
J: TRBJ1-1
D: -
size: -
DNA: TGTGCCAGCAGCCGCCGGAAGGGTGGAACTGAAGCTTTCTTT
CDR3: CASSRRKGGTEAFF

V: TRBV7-2
J: TRBJ2-3
D: -
size: -
DNA: TGTGCCAGCAGCTTTTACCGGGATACGCAGTATTTT
CDR3: CASSFYRDTQYF

V: TRBV5-1
J: TRBJ2-5
D: TRBD1
size: -
DNA: TGCGCCAGCAGCTTAATACAGGGGGCGGGTGGCCAAGAGACCCAGTACTTC
CDR3: CASSLIQGAGGQETQYF

V: TRBV28
J: TRBJ2-3
D: -
size: few
DNA: TGTGCCAGCACCCCGGTCCGGCGGTACACCACAGATACGCAGTATTTT
CDR3: CASTPVRRYTTDTQYF

V: TRBV7-2
J: TRBJ2-5
D: TRBD1
size: once
DNA: TGTGCCAGCAGCCCGCGACCGACAGGGAGCCTGGGAGAGACCCAGTACTTC
CDR3: CASSPRPTGSLGETQYF

V: TRBV10-2
J: TRBJ1-3
D: -
size: -
DNA: TGCGCCAGCAGCGAGGGACCGGGAAACACCATATATTTT
CDR3: CASSEGPGNTIYF

V: TRBV28
J: TRBJ1-1
D: -
size: once
DNA: TGTGCCAGCAGTTTGGGTTTCATGAACACTGAAGCTTTCTTT
CDR3: CASSLGFMNTEAFF

V: TRBV19
J: TRBJ1-5
D: -
size: -
DNA: TGTGCCAGTAGTAGGGACGGGACTTCCAATCAGCCCCAGCATTTT
CDR3: CASSRDGTSNQPQHF

V: TRBV15
J: TRBJ1-2
D: TRBD1
size: -
DNA: TGTGCCACCAGCAACGGGACAGGGATTTCTATTCACTATGGCTACACCTTC
CDR3: CATSNGTGISIHYGYTF

V: TRBV27
J: TRBJ1-2
D: TRBD1
size: -
DNA: TGTGCCAGCAGTCTTAAGTCAGGGGGAATGGGGGGCTACACCTTC
CDR3: CASSLKSGGMGGYTF

V: TRBV7-2
J: TRBJ2-3
D: TRBD2
size: -
DNA: TGTGCCAGCAGCTTAAAGCCTAGCGGGAGTCGACCAGATACGCAGTATTTT
CDR3: CASSLKPSGSRPDTQYF

V: TRBV5-4
J: TRBJ2-5
D: TRBD2
size: -
DNA: TGTGCCAGCAGCTGGGGACTAGCGGGGGTCCGGGAGACCCAGTACTTC
CDR3: CASSWGLAGVRETQYF

V: TRBV19
J: TRBJ1-4
D: -
size: medium-sized
DNA: TGTGCCAGTAGTGCAGAGGGGGGAACAACTAATGAAAAACTGTTTTTT
CDR3: CASSAEGGTTNEKLFF

V: TRBV6-5
J: TRBJ2-7
D: -
size: -
DNA: TGTGCCAGCAGTTACGGTTCGGGGCCCCAGTACTTC
CDR3: CASSYGSGPQYF

V: TRBV27
J: TRBJ2-7
D: -
size: -
DNA: TGTGCCAGCAGTTTCAGACAGACCCACGAGCAGTACTTC
CDR3: CASSFRQTHEQYF

V: TRBV7-7
J: TRBJ2-1
D: -
size: few
DNA: TGTGCCAGCAGCTTAAATCCGGGCGACAATGAGCAGTTCTTC
CDR3: CASSLNPGDNEQFF

V: TRBV5-1
J: TRBJ2-3
D: TRBD2
size: -
DNA: TGCGCCAGCAGCTGGACTAGCGGGGGAAGCACAGATACGCAGTATTTT
CDR3: CASSWTSGGSTDTQYF

V: TRBV4-1
J: TRBJ2-1
D: TRBD2
size: many
DNA: TGCGCCAGCAGCCAATCCCTCCTGACTAGCGGAGCCAATGAGCAGTTCTTC
CDR3: CASSQSLLTSGANEQFF

V: TRBV29-1
J: TRBJ1-2
D: -
size: -
DNA: TGCAGCGTTGGCGCGGGGTTACATGGCTACACCTTC
CDR3: CSVGAGLHGYTF

V: TRBV5-1
J: TRBJ2-5
D: -
size: -
DNA: TGCGCCAGCAGCGGCGGGGAGACCCAGTACTTC
CDR3: CASSGGETQYF

V: TRBV2
J: TRBJ1-5
D: -
size: -
DNA: TGTGCCAGCAGGGCGGCGGTTGCGAGCAATCAGCCCCAGCATTTT
CDR3: CASRAAVASNQPQHF

V: TRBV28
J: TRBJ1-1
D: -
size: once
DNA: TGTGCCAGCAGCAGCACGACAGGCGGGAACACTGAAGCTTTCTTT
CDR3: CASSSTTGGNTEAFF

V: TRBV28
J: TRBJ1-5
D: TRBD1
size: -
DNA: TGTGCCAGCAGTTTATCTCCGGGACAGGGAGGAGGGCAGCCCCAGCATTTT
CDR3: CASSLSPGQGGGQPQHF

V: TRBV16
J: TRBJ1-1
D: -
size: few
DNA: TGTGCCAGCAGCCCCCGCAGGAGCCCTGAAGCTTTCTTT
CDR3: CASSPRRSPEAFF

V: TRBV5-1
J: TRBJ1-2
D: -
size: -
DNA: TGCGCCAGCAGCTTGGGAACAGCGAGAGCTAACTATGGCTACACCTTC
CDR3: CASSLGTARANYGYTF

V: TRBV28
J: TRBJ1-6
D: -
size: -
DNA: TGTGCCAGCAGGGGAGATGGGAGTCAAACAGTCCACTTT
CDR3: CASRGDGSQTVHF

V: TRBV7-9
J: TRBJ2-3
D: -
size: -
DNA: TGTGCCAGCAGCTTAGTAGGGGGAGGGCCGGATACGCAGTATTTT
CDR3: CASSLVGGGPDTQYF